This T cell receptor beta chain originates from a study of sequential checkpoint blockade in melanoma. Study in general: First-line arms were nivolumab then ipilimumab, or the reverse, randomized 1:1.

The CDR3 loop spans 15 amino acids. Germline V lookup: CDR1 SGHTA, CDR2 FQGTGA. The V and J ends lost 3 bases and 4 bases, in that order; junction bases with no gene match: 5. As for treatment: randomized to nivolumab then ipilimumab (arm A) or the reverse (arm B). Live CD3+CD8+ CD19− CD56− cells were sorted from PBMCs. Some clones are missing from TCRdb's copy, which holds only in-frame ones; the method was immunoSEQ multiplex PCR. The repertoire holds under 50,000 clones, with around nine tenths as singletons. The sequenced sample was CD8+ T cells sorted from blood (inferred from file names), obtained from a patient given nivolumab and ipilimumab in sequence. The receptor was isolated from a human donor with melanoma. V usage is TRBV7-3 and J usage is TRBJ2-7, with 11 bases that match TRBD1. As DNA, the CDR3 is TGTGCCAGCAGCTTGGGTGGGACAGGGGGATACGAGCAGTACGTC. Translated, it gives CASSLGGTGGYEQYV.